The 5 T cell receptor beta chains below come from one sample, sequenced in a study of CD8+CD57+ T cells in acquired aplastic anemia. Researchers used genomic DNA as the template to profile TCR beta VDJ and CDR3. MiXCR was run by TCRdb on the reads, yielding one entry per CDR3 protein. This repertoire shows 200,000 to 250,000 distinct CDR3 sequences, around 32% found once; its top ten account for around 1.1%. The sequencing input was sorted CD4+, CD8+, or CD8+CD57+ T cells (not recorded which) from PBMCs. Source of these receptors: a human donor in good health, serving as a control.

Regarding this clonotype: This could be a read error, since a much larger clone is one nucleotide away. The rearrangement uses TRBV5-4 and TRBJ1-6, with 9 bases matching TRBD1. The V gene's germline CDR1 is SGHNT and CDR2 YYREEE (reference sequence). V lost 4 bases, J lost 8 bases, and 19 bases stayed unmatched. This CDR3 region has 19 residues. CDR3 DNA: TGTGCCAGCAGCCTGGCATTCTCCGCGAGACAGGGGGTTGATTCACCCCTCCACTTT. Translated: CASSLAFSARQGVDSPLHF.

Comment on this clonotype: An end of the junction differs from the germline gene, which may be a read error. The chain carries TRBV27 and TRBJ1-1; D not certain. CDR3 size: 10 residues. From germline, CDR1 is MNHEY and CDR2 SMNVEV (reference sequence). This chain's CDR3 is CASSLFTGIF. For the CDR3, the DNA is TGTGCCAGCAGTTTATTTACGGGGATCTTT.

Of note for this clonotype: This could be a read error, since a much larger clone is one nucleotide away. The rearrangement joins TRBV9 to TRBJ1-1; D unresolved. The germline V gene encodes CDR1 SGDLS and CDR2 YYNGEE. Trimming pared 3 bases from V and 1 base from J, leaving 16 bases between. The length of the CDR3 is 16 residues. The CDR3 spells CASSDYPGRGNTEAFF. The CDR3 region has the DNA TGTGCCAGCAGCGACTATCCCGGACGGGGGAACACTGAAGCTTTCTTT.

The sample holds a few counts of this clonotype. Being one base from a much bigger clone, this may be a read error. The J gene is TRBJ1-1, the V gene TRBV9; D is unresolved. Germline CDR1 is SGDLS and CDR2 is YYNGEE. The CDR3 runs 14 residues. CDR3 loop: CAGSVAVEGTEAFF. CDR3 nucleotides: TGTGCCGGCAGCGTAGCAGTGGAAGGAACTGAAGCTTTCTTT. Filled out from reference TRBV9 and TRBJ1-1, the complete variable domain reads DSGVTQTPKHLITATGQRVTLRCSPRSGDLSVYWYQQSLDQGLQFLIQYYNGEERAKGNILERFSAQQFPDLHSELNLSSLELGDSALYFCAGSVAVEGTEAFFGQGTRLTVV.

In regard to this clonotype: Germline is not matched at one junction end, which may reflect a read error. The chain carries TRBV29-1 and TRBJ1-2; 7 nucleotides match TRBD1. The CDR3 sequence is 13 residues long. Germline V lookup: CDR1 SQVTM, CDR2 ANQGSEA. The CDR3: CSVHEGTIGGYIF. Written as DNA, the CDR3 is TGCAGCGTTCACGAGGGTACGATAGGGGGCTACATCTTC.